This T cell receptor (beta chain) was obtained from a study of PD-L1 blockade in urothelial cancer (dated by TCRdb to between 2016 and 2019). Regarding the complete study: Therapy was started in the mid-2010s for all patients, and atezolizumab 1,200 mg was administered intravenously every 3 weeks. About 85% of the roughly 29 patients were males with bladder-origin urothelial cancer, and about 65% of the roughly 30 reported a prior smoking history. An ECOG performance status of 0 or 1 was recorded for the patients, and 0 to 3 prior chemotherapy regimens had been received by the patients. Blood samples were analyzed at two time points: 3 weeks after treatment start (second dose) and 6 weeks after treatment start. Blood samples yielded a median of about 150,000 T cells and approximately 83,000 unique TCRs, with median clonality 0.080. The study was an exploratory multi-omic analysis of somatic, immune and clinical correlates of response to PD-L1 blockade with atezolizumab in urothelial cancer. TCR sequencing covered pretreatment tumor samples and matched, serially collected peripheral blood taken before and after atezolizumab treatment. Durable clinical benefit was defined as progression-free survival longer than 6 months, and TCR features were also tested against progression-free and overall survival. In the same patients, whole exome sequencing and RNA sequencing of pretreatment tumors were performed in addition to TCR sequencing. Durable clinical benefit was achieved by nine patients but not by the remaining 20. Just over 28 patients had pretreatment blood TCR-seq, 24 had at least one posttreatment blood collection, and 24 had tumor TCR-seq.

Each PCR received spiked-in synthetic TCR analog templates so that absolute template abundance could be estimated from read counts. Using the immunoSEQ assay, TCRbeta CDR3 regions were amplified from genomic DNA with bias-controlled V and J gene primers. Sequencing of rearranged TCRbeta segments was done at approximately 20X coverage. Turning to the authors' computational methods: Sequencing errors were corrected by clustering, and CDR3s were annotated against IMGT so that V, D and J genes could be assigned. Downstream analyses used only productive TCRbeta rearrangements, leaving out any out-of-frame or stop-codon sequences. Clonality was computed as one minus Shannon entropy normalized by the log of the number of unique productive sequences. Clones differing between time points or between blood and tumor were identified using Fisher's exact test with Benjamini-Hochberg correction, with an adjusted p below 0.01 applied as the threshold. What TCRdb holds here is the immuneACCESS table cut down to in-frame rearrangements. Part of the clones is not present; checked against another copy, under half of the missing clones reflect an unresolved V gene, and the others are unexplained. V and J calls and clone size are copied from that table; D and trimming were computed from the DNA. In this sample the table shows some 56,000 clones, approximately 80% of which occur a single time. About 1.2% of the sample is held by the ten biggest clonotypes.

Broader findings and caveats from the paper: Greater expansion of tumor-associated TCR clones in peripheral blood 3 weeks after the start of treatment was observed in patients with durable benefit (n of about 20, p = 0.022). Small sample size (n of about 30) and many exploratory analyses mean the results are intended to be hypothesis-generating. Improved progression-free and overall survival was found to be associated with pretreatment peripheral blood TCR clonality below the median.

As regards this clone: Which antigen it targets is not known. Nothing much larger sits one base from this clone, and base qualities are not available.

The CDR1 and CDR2 encoded by the germline V gene (reference sequence) are LNHDA and SQIVND. Measured from the cysteine to the phenylalanine, the CDR3 is 14 residues long. Only the CDR3 DNA stays, 42 bases, in frame from base 1. The V end loses 1 base and the J end loses 3 bases, and a stretch of 10 bases separates them. What the time point label conveys for this sample: pretreatment peripheral blood. The cohort comprised more than 25 patients with locally advanced or metastatic urothelial carcinoma treated at Memorial Sloan Kettering on a trial protocol. Peripheral blood mononuclear cells were collected pretreatment and during treatment, with between 1 and 8 total time points per patient. The Qiagen DNeasy Blood extraction kit was used to purify genomic DNA from total PBMCs and tumor samples. PBMCs were collected pretreatment and during treatment, and were isolated and stored as previously described.

This sample comprised PBMCs, obtained around atezolizumab (anti-PD-L1) treatment. Here the chain combines TRBV19 and TRBJ2-7; matching of 5 bases hints at TRBD1 as the D gene. The TCR sequence derives from a man over 45 with urothelial cancer. DNA sequence: TGTGCCAGTAGTATAGCCGTGACAGACTACGAGCAGTACTTC. It is translated as CASSIAVTDYEQYF. Beyond the CDR3, the reference TRBV19 and TRBJ2-7 genes provide the residues; the full variable domain reads: DGGITQSPKYLFRKEGQNVTLSCEQNLNHDAMYWYRQDPGQGLRLIYYSQIVNDFQKGDIAEGYSVSREKKESFPLTVTSAQKNPTAFYLCASSIAVTDYEQYFGPGTRLTVT.